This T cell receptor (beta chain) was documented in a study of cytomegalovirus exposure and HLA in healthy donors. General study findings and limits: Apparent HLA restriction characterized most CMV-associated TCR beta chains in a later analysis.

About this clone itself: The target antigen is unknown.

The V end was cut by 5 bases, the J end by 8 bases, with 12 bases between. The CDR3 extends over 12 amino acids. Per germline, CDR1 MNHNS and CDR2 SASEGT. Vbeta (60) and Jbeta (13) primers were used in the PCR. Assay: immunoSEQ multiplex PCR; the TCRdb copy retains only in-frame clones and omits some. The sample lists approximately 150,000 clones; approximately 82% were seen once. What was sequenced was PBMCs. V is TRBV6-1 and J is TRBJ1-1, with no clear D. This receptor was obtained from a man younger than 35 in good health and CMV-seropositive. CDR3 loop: CASSFYETEAFF. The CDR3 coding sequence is TGTGCCAGCAGTTTCTACGAGACAGAAGCTTTCTTT.